This entry describes one T cell receptor beta chain. Sequencing was performed with immunoSEQ multiplex PCR; in TCRdb, only in-frame clones are kept and a portion is missing. This table has 150,000 or so clones, roughly 83% appearing once. This CDR3 is built from 13 residues. V was shortened by 5 bases and J by 5 bases, with 13 bases between the two germline ends. The germline gives CDR1 MNHEY, CDR2 SMNVEV (reference sequence). The sample belongs to a study of blood T cell repertoires in COVID-19. Study information: Whether acute or convalescent, the COVID-19 samples came from the United States, Italy and Spain.

The sample taken for sequencing was PBMCs or T cells enriched from blood (not recorded which). The sequence was collected from a man in his fifties who had recovered from COVID-19. The rearrangement uses TRBV27 and TRBJ2-7; D gene uncertain. CDR3 nucleotide sequence: TGTGCCAGCAGTCCGACTTTTGAACACGAGCAGTACTTC. As protein: CASSPTFEHEQYF.